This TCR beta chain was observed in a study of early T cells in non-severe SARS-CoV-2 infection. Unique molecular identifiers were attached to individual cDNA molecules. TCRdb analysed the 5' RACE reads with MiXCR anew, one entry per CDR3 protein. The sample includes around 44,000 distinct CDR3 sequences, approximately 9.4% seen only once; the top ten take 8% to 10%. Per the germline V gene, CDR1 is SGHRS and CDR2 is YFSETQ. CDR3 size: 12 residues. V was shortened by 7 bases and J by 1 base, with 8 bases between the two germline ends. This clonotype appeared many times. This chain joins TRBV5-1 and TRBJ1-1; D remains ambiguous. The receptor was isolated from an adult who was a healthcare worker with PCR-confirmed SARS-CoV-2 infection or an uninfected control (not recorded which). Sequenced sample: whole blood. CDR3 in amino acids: CASGQRNTEAFF. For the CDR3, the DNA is TGCGCCAGCGGTCAGCGGAACACTGAAGCTTTCTTT. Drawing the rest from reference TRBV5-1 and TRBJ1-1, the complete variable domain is KAGVTQTPRYLIKTRGQQVTLSCSPISGHRSVSWYQQTPGQGLQFLFEYFSETQRNKGNFPGRFSGRQFSNSRSEMNVSTLELGDSALYLCASGQRNTEAFFGQGTRLTVV.